These T cell receptor beta chains were read from a single sample in a study of blood T cell repertoires in COVID-19. Clones were sequenced by immunoSEQ multiplex PCR, and TCRdb holds only the in-frame ones, with some missing. The repertoire holds around 50,000 clones, roughly 80% seen once, with approximately 5% in the top ten. Sequences were obtained from peripheral blood. Source of these receptors: a human donor in a cohort sampled during active COVID-19. CDR3s include the opening cysteine and the closing phenylalanine or tryptophan. A D gene is named only where the DNA matches it firmly. Clone size is not always given. Where it is, it says once, few, many or a class for expanded clones.

J gene	CDR3 length	V gene	clone size	D gene	CDR3 protein	CDR3 DNA
TRBJ2-5	16	TRBV30	.	TRBD2	CAWSVLGTSGGETQYF	TGTGCCTGGAGTGTACTCGGGACTAGCGGGGGGGAGACCCAGTACTTC
TRBJ2-7	14	TRBV5-1	once	TRBD2	CASSSGTNSGEQYF	TGCGCCAGCAGCTCCGGGACTAACAGCGGTGAGCAGTACTTC
TRBJ1-1	14	TRBV4-1	.	.	CASSHLGGNTEAFF	TGCGCCAGCAGCCATCTCGGTGGGAACACTGAAGCTTTCTTT
TRBJ2-4	15	TRBV7-2	few	TRBD2	CASSGGGIAKNIQYF	TGTGCCAGCAGCGGGGGGGGTATAGCCAAAAACATTCAGTACTTC
TRBJ1-4	15	TRBV30	.	TRBD1	CACPPRTGGDEKLFF	TGTGCCTGCCCTCCCCGGACAGGGGGGGATGAAAAACTGTTTTTT
TRBJ2-1	15	TRBV7-9	.	TRBD1	CASRGGTGGSGEQFF	TGTGCCAGCAGAGGCGGGACAGGGGGCTCAGGTGAGCAGTTCTTC
TRBJ1-1	14	TRBV6-2/TRBV6-3	.	TRBD1	CASSYSGTGAEAFF	TGTGCCAGCAGTTACTCCGGGACAGGGGCCGAAGCTTTCTTT
TRBJ1-1	14	TRBV3-1/TRBV3-2	.	.	CASSQETTGRPAFF	TGTGCCAGCAGCCAAGAGACAACAGGGAGACCAGCTTTCTTT
TRBJ1-2	13	TRBV5-1	once	.	CASSARDSGGYTF	TGCGCCAGCAGCGCCCGGGACTCGGGTGGCTACACCTTC
TRBJ2-2	13	TRBV7-2	.	.	CASSPRNTGELFF	TGTGCCAGCAGCCCCAGGAACACCGGGGAGCTGTTTTTT
TRBJ1-5	16	TRBV6-1	.	.	CASSAEGQLSNQPQHF	TGTGCCAGCAGTGCGGAGGGGCAGCTCAGCAATCAGCCCCAGCATTTT
TRBJ2-2	13	TRBV3-1/TRBV3-2	.	.	CASSQVGAGELFF	TGTGCCAGCAGCCAAGTCGGGGCCGGGGAGCTGTTTTTT
TRBJ1-5	17	TRBV10-3	many	TRBD1	CAISESGDRGLGQPQHF	TGTGCCATCAGTGAGTCGGGGGACAGGGGGCTGGGGCAGCCCCAGCATTTT
TRBJ1-5	15	TRBV7-8	.	TRBD1	CASSSTGGGGQPQHF	TGTGCCAGCAGCTCAACAGGGGGCGGAGGTCAGCCCCAGCATTTT
TRBJ1-2	14	TRBV19	.	.	CASSITGSVGGYTF	TGTGCCAGTAGTATAACAGGCTCAGTGGGTGGCTACACCTTC
TRBJ2-6	18	TRBV18	.	.	CASSRGPLNPSGANVLTF	TGTGCCAGCTCACGAGGGCCGCTTAATCCCTCTGGGGCCAACGTCCTGACTTTC
TRBJ2-5	14	TRBV7-2	.	TRBD2	CASSPHGGEETQYF	TGTGCCAGCAGCCCCCACGGGGGGGAAGAGACCCAGTACTTC
TRBJ1-5	14	TRBV15	.	TRBD1	CATSYRGGAQPQHF	TGTGCCACCAGCTACAGGGGGGGAGCTCAGCCCCAGCATTTT
TRBJ2-1	14	TRBV3-1/TRBV3-2	.	TRBD2	CASSPSGGANEQFF	TGTGCCAGCAGCCCTAGCGGGGGGGCCAATGAGCAGTTCTTC
TRBJ1-5	18	TRBV6-1	few	TRBD1	CASSEAGQGKGSNQPQHF	TGTGCCAGCAGTGAAGCCGGACAGGGGAAAGGGAGCAATCAGCCCCAGCATTTT
TRBJ2-3	15	TRBV5-6	few	TRBD1	CASSLAGTDTDTQYF	TGTGCCAGCAGCTTGGCGGGGACAGACACAGATACGCAGTATTTT
TRBJ2-5	14	TRBV3-1/TRBV3-2	.	.	CASSRTTVQETQYF	TGTGCCAGCAGCCGGACGACAGTACAAGAGACCCAGTACTTC
TRBJ1-6	13	TRBV19	.	.	CASSIVRDSPLHF	TGTGCCAGTAGTATTGTGAGAGATTCACCCCTCCACTTT
TRBJ1-2	18	TRBV3-1/TRBV3-2	.	.	CASSQVGSEGGPNYGYTF	TGTGCCAGCAGCCAAGTGGGTTCCGAGGGCGGCCCTAACTATGGCTACACCTTC
TRBJ2-1	16	TRBV25-1	.	TRBD2	CASSEFPGGPYNEQFF	TGTGCCAGCAGTGAATTCCCGGGGGGTCCGTACAATGAGCAGTTCTTC
TRBJ1-1	13	TRBV2	.	TRBD1	CARGVPGQGMVFF	TGTGCCAGGGGAGTCCCGGGACAGGGAATGGTTTTCTTT
TRBJ1-1	14	TRBV6-2/TRBV6-3	.	.	CASSYSEGGTEAFF	TGTGCCAGCAGTTACTCAGAAGGAGGCACTGAAGCTTTCTTT
TRBJ1-6	13	TRBV12-3/TRBV12-4	once	.	CASSSSYNSPLHF	TGTGCCAGCAGCAGCTCCTATAATTCACCCCTCCACTTT
TRBJ2-5	14	TRBV5-4	.	TRBD1	CASSPRTGQETQYF	TGTGCCAGCAGCCCCCGGACAGGCCAAGAGACCCAGTACTTC
TRBJ2-7	15	TRBV6-5	.	TRBD1	CASSSPRTGRYEQYF	TGTGCCAGCAGTTCCCCCCGGACAGGGAGGTACGAGCAGTACTTC
TRBJ2-5	15	TRBV18	.	.	CASSPSAGGLETQYF	TGTGCCAGCTCACCATCAGCAGGGGGACTGGAGACCCAGTACTTC
TRBJ1-2	14	TRBV7-9	.	.	CASSQSRGGSGYTF	TGTGCCAGCAGCCAAAGCAGGGGAGGGAGTGGCTACACCTTC
TRBJ2-3	11	TRBV6-5	.	.	CASTQWDTQYF	TGTGCCAGCACCCAGTGGGATACGCAGTATTTT
TRBJ2-2	15	TRBV2	.	TRBD1	CASRPTGGDTGELFF	TGTGCCAGCAGACCGACAGGGGGCGACACCGGGGAGCTGTTTTTT
TRBJ1-5	14	TRBV30	few	.	CAWSVTTESQPQHF	TGTGCCTGGAGTGTAACGACGGAGAGTCAGCCCCAGCATTTT
TRBJ2-3	18	TRBV4-1	.	TRBD2	CASSQGGLLAGRTDTQYF	TGCGCCAGCAGCCAAGGGGGTTTACTAGCGGGGAGGACAGATACGCAGTATTTT
TRBJ2-7	15	TRBV5-1	.	TRBD1	CASSSGTGSLHEQYF	TGCGCCAGCAGCTCCGGGACAGGGAGTCTCCACGAGCAGTACTTC
TRBJ2-3	12	TRBV28	.	TRBD2	CASSYTGLAEYF	TGTGCCAGCAGCTATACGGGACTAGCGGAGTATTTT
TRBJ2-5	15	TRBV27	.	TRBD1	CASSSPGTDQETQYF	TGTGCCAGCAGTTCTCCAGGGACAGATCAAGAGACCCAGTACTTC
TRBJ2-3	17	TRBV5-6	few	TRBD1	CASTPNRGRRFTDTQYF	TGTGCCAGCACGCCCAACAGGGGGCGCCGATTCACAGATACGCAGTATTTT
TRBJ1-2	14	TRBV6-6	.	TRBD1	CASSPSDRASGYTF	TGTGCCAGCAGCCCCTCCGACAGGGCAAGTGGCTACACCTTC
TRBJ1-2	12	TRBV6-2/TRBV6-3	.	.	CASSSTGNGYTF	TGTGCCAGCAGTTCGACAGGCAACGGCTACACCTTC
TRBJ1-4	14	TRBV5-1	.	.	CASSSGRADEKLFF	TGCGCCAGCAGCTCCGGGAGGGCGGATGAAAAACTGTTTTTT
TRBJ2-1	16	TRBV5-1	.	.	CASSPLPGISYNEQFF	TGCGCCAGCAGCCCATTACCGGGAATCTCCTACAATGAGCAGTTCTTC
TRBJ1-6	15	TRBV6-5	.	.	CASSLAAAYNSPLHF	TGTGCCAGCAGTTTAGCGGCGGCGTATAATTCACCCCTCCACTTT
TRBJ2-7	12	TRBV29-1	.	TRBD1	CSVSRDSYEQYF	TGCAGCGTAAGCCGGGACAGCTACGAGCAGTACTTC
TRBJ1-6	18	TRBV21-1	.	.	CASSADPRGDSHNSPLHF	TGTGCCAGCAGCGCAGACCCCCGCGGGGACTCCCATAATTCACCCCTCCACTTT
TRBJ2-7	15	TRBV15	few	TRBD1	CATSSHRGTSYEQYF	TGTGCCACCAGCAGCCACAGGGGGACGTCCTACGAGCAGTACTTC
TRBJ2-7	14	TRBV19	.	TRBD1	CASSPGTGLHEQYF	TGTGCCAGCTCCCCCGGGACAGGGCTTCACGAGCAGTACTTC
TRBJ1-5	14	TRBV5-5	.	.	CASSLAGGNQPQHF	TGTGCCAGCAGCTTGGCAGGGGGCAATCAGCCCCAGCATTTT
TRBJ1-4	13	TRBV28	.	.	CASSFPGNEKLFF	TGTGCCAGCAGTTTTCCAGGTAATGAAAAACTGTTTTTT
TRBJ2-7	16	TRBV11-2	few	TRBD2	CASSLTAGESSYEQYF	TGTGCCAGCAGCCTTACTGCGGGGGAAAGTTCCTACGAGCAGTACTTC
TRBJ1-2	13	TRBV2	.	TRBD1	CASRFGTGYGYTF	TGTGCCAGCAGATTTGGGACAGGCTATGGCTACACCTTC
TRBJ2-7	15	TRBV7-6	.	.	CASSLGRGGTIEQYF	TGTGCCAGCAGCTTAGGAAGGGGGGGGACGATAGAGCAGTACTTC
TRBJ1-1	15	TRBV5-1	.	.	CASSLAPGGGTEAFF	TGCGCCAGCAGCTTGGCCCCAGGTGGAGGCACTGAAGCTTTCTTT
TRBJ2-5	16	TRBV6-2/TRBV6-3	once	.	CASSTGGGLSWETQYF	TGTGCCAGCAGTACCGGAGGGGGCCTCTCGTGGGAGACCCAGTACTTC
TRBJ1-6	13	TRBV18	few	TRBD1	CASFRDRSSPLHF	TGTGCCAGCTTCCGGGACAGGAGTTCACCCCTCCACTTT
TRBJ1-6	14	TRBV30	.	TRBD1	CAWRTGTGGSPLHF	TGTGCCTGGAGAACCGGGACAGGGGGTTCACCCCTCCACTTT
TRBJ1-6	12	TRBV30	.	.	CAWTRVESPLHF	TGTGCCTGGACCAGGGTGGAATCACCCCTCCACTTT